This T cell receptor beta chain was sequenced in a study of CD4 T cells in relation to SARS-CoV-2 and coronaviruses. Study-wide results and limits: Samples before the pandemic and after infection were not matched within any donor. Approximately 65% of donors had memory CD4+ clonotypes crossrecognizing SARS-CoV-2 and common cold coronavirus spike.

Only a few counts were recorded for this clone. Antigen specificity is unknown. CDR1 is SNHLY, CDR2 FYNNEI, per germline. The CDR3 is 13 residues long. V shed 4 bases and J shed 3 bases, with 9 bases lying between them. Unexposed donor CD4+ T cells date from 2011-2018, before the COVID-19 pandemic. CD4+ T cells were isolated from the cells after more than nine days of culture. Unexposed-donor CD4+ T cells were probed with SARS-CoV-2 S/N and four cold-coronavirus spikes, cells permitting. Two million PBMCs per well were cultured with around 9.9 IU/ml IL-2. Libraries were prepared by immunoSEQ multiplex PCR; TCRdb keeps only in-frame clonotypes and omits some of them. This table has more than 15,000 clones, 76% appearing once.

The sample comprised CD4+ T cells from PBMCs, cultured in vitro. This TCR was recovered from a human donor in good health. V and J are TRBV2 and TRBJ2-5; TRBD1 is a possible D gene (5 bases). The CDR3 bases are TGTGCCAGCAGTGCCACCAGGGAAGAGACCCAGTACTTC. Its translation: CASSATREETQYF. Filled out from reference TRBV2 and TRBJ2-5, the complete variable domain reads EPEVTQTPSHQVTQMGQEVILRCVPISNHLYFYWYRQILGQKVEFLVSFYNNEISEKSEIFDDQFSVERPDGSNFTLKIRSTKLEDSAMYFCASSATREETQYFGPGTRLLVL.